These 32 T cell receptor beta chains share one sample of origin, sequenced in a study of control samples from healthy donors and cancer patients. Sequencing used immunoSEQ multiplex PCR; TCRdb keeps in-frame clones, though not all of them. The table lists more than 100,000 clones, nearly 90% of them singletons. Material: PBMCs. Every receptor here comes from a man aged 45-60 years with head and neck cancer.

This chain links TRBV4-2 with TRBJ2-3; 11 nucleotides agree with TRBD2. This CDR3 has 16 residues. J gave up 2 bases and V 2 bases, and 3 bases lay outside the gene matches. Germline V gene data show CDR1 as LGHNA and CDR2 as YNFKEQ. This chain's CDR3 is CASSQRLAGPTDTQYF. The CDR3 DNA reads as TGTGCCAGCAGCCAAAGACTAGCGGGACCCACAGATACGCAGTATTTT.

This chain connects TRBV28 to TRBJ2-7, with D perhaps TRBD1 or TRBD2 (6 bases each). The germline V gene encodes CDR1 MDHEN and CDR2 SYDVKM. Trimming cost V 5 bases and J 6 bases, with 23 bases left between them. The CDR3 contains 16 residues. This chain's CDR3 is CASSPSRGFTGLEQYF. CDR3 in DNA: TGTGCCAGCAGTCCATCCCGGGGGTTTACAGGGCTCGAGCAGTACTTC. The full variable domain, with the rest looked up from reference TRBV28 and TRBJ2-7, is DVKVTQSSRYLVKRTGEKVFLECVQDMDHENMFWYRQDPGLGLRLIYFSYDVKMKEKGDIPEGYSVSREKKERFSLILESASTNQTSMYLCASSPSRGFTGLEQYFGPGTRLTVT.

The CDR3 loop is CASSLPGRRASEQFF. In DNA, the CDR3 is TGTGCCAGCAGCCTCCCGGGGCGGCGCGCCAGTGAGCAGTTCTTC. This chain uses TRBV4-2 with TRBJ2-1, with D perhaps being TRBD1 or TRBD2 (5 bases each). The CDR3 loop spans 15 amino acids. The V end lost 4 bases, the J end lost 9 bases, and 19 bases lay between the germline ends. The germline V gene has CDR1 LGHNA and CDR2 YNFKEQ.

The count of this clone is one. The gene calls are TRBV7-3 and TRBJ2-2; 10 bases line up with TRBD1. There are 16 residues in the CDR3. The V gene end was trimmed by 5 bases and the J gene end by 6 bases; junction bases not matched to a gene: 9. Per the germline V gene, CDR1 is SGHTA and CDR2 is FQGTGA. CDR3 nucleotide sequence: TGTGCCAGCAGCATCGGGGGACAGGGGATGGCCGGGGAGCTGTTTTTT. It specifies CASSIGGQGMAGELFF.

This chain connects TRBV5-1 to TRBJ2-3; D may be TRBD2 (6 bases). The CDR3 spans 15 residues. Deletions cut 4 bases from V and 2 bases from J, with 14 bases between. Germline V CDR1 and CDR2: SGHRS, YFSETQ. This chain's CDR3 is CASSPAASATDTQYF. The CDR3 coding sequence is TGCGCCAGCAGCCCCGCGGCTAGCGCCACAGATACGCAGTATTTT.

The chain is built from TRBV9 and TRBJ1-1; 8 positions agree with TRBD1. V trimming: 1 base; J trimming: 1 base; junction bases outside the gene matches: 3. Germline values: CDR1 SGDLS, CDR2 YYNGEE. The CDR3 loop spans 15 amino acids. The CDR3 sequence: CASSVQGAQNTEAFF. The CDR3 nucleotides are TGTGCCAGCAGCGTACAGGGGGCGCAGAACACTGAAGCTTTCTTT.

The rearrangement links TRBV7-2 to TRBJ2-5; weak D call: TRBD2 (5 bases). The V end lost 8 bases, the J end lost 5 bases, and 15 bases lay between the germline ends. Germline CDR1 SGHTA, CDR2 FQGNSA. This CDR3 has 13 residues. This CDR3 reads CASGLPGGETQYF. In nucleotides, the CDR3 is TGTGCCAGCGGGCTACCGGGCGGGGAGACCCAGTACTTC.

The CDR3 DNA reads as TGTCCGGGGGGCCGGGCAGATACGCAGTATTTT. It encodes CPGGRADTQYF. The chain joins TRBV21-1 to TRBJ2-3; the table assigns TRBD2, which was not confirmed against the DNA. TRBV21-1 counts as a pseudogene. The CDR3 sequence is 11 residues long.

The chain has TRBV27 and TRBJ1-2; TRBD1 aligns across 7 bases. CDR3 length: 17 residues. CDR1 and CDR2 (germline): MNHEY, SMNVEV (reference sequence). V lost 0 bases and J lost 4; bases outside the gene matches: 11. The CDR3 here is CASSLSGTAVRFYGYTF. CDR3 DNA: TGTGCCAGCAGTTTATCCGGGACAGCCGTGCGTTTCTATGGCTACACCTTC.

CDR3 nucleotides: TGCGCCAGCCTTAGCGGGAGTGGGTGGGAGCAGTACTTC. This gives the protein CASLSGSGWEQYF. This chain joins TRBV10-2 and TRBJ2-7; TRBD2 agrees at 9 bases. The CDR3 is 13 residues long. V shed 8 bases, J shed 7 bases, and the junction held 9 bases outside the gene matches. From germline, CDR1 is WSHSY and CDR2 SAAADI.

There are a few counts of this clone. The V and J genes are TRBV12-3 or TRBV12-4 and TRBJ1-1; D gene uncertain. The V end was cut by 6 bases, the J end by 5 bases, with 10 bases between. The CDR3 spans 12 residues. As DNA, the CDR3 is TGTGCCAGCAGATGGTCCGAAACTGAAGCTTTCTTT. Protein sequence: CASRWSETEAFF.

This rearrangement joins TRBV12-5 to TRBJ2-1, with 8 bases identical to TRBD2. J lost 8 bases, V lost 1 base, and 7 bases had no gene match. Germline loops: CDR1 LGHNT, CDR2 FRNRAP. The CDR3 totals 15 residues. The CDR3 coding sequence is TGTGCTAGTGGTTTGGGGACTAGCAGTAGGGATGAGCAGTTCTTC. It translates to CASGLGTSSRDEQFF.

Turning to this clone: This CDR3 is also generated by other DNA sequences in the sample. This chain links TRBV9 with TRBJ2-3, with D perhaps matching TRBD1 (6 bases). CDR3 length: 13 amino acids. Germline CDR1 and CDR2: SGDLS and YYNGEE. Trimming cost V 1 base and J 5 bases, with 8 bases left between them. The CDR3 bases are TGTGCCAGCAGCGTAATAGGGGGAGATACGCAGTATTTT. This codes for CASSVIGGDTQYF.

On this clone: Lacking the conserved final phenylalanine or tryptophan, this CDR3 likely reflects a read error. The CDR3 nucleotides read TGTGCCACCCCGGGACAGGGGAGGTATGGCTACACCCTC. Residues: CATPGQGRYGYTL. The chain joins TRBV10-3 to TRBJ1-2, with 10 bases aligning to TRBD1. This CDR3 region has 13 residues. Germline V gene data show CDR1 as ENHRY and CDR2 as SYGVKD. The V and J ends lost 10 bases and 5 bases, in that order; junction bases with no gene match: 7.

CDR3 sequence: CASGVTYEQYF. CDR3 bases: TGTGCCAGTGGAGTGACCTACGAGCAGTACTTC. The chain couples TRBV2 to TRBJ2-7; D not resolved. Germline lookup yields CDR1 SNHLY and CDR2 FYNNEI. The CDR3 consists of 11 residues. V lost 9 bases, J lost 2 bases, and 8 bases lay in between.

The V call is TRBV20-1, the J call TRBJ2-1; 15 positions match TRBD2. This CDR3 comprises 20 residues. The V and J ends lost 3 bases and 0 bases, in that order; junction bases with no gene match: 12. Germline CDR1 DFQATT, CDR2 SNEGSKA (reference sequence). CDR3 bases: TGCAGTGCTAGTCCCCGGGGGGGGACTAGCGGGGGGAGCTCCTACAATGAGCAGTTCTTC. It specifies CSASPRGGTSGGSSYNEQFF.

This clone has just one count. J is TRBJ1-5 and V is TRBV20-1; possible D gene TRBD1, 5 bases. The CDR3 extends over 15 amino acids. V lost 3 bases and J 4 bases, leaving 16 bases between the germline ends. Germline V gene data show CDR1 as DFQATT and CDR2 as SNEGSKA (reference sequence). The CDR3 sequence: CSASVQGNPNQPQHF. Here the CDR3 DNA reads TGCAGTGCTAGTGTCCAGGGAAACCCGAATCAGCCCCAGCATTTT.

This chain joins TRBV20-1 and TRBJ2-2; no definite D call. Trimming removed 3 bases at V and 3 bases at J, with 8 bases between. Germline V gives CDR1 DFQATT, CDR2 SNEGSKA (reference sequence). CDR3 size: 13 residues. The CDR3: CSASRVDTGELFF. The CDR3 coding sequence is TGCAGTGCTAGTCGGGTGGACACCGGGGAGCTGTTTTTT.

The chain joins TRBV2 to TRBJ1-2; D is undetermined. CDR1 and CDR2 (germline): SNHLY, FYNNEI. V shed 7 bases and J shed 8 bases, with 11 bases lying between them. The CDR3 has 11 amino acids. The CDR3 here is CASTLRRGYTF. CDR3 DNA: TGTGCCAGCACCCTCCGGAGAGGCTACACCTTC.

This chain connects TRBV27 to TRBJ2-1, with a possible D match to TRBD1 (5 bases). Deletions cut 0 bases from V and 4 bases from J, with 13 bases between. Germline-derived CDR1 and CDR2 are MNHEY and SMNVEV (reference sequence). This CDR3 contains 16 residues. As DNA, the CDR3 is TGTGCCAGCAGTTTATCGTCGGTCGACAGATACAATGAGCAGTTCTTC. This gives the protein CASSLSSVDRYNEQFF.

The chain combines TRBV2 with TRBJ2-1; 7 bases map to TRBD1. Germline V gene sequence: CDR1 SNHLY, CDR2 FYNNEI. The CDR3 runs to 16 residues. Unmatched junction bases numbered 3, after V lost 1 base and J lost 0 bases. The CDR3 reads CASSEGQGSSYNEQFF. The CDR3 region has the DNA TGTGCCAGCAGTGAAGGACAGGGCAGCTCCTACAATGAGCAGTTCTTC.

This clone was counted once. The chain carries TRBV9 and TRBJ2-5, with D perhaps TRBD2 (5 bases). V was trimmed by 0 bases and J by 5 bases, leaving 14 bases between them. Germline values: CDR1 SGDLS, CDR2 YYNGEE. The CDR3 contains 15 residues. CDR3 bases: TGTGCCAGCAGCGTAGATTGGACGGGCGGGGAGACCCAGTACTTC. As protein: CASSVDWTGGETQYF.

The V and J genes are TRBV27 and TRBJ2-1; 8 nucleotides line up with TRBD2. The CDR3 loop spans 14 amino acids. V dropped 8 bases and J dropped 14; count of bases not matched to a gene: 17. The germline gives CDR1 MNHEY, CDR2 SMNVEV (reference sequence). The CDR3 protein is CASLPFGPGGGKFF. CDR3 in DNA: TGTGCCAGCCTCCCATTTGGCCCCGGCGGGGGGAAGTTCTTC.

CDR3: CASSDMGGNTDTQYF. The CDR3 DNA reads as TGTGCCAGCAGCGACATGGGGGGGAACACAGATACGCAGTATTTT. The chain combines TRBV13 with TRBJ2-3; 7 nucleotides match TRBD2. From germline, CDR1 is PRHDT and CDR2 FYEKMQ (reference sequence). The CDR3 has 15 amino acids. Trimming took 5 bases from V and 2 from J; bases not matched to a gene: 7.

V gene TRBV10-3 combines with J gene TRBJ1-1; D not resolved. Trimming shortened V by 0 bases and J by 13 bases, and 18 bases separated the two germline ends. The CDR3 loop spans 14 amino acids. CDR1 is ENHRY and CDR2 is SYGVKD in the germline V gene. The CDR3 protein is CAISESSGAREGFF. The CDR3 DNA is TGTGCCATCAGTGAGTCGAGCGGCGCCCGGGAGGGTTTCTTT.

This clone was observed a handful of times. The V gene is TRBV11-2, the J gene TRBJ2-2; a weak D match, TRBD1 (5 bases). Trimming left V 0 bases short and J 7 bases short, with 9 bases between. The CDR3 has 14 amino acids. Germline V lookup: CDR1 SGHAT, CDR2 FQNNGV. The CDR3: CASSLEAGIGELFF. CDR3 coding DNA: TGTGCCAGCAGCTTAGAGGCAGGGATCGGGGAGCTGTTTTTT.

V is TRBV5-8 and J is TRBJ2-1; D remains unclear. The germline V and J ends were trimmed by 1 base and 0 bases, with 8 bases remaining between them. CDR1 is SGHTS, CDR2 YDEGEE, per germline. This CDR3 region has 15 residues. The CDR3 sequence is CASSLKDHSYNEQFF. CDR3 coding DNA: TGTGCCAGCAGCTTGAAGGATCACTCCTACAATGAGCAGTTCTTC. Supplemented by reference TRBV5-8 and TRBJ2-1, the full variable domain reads EAGVTQSPTHLIKTRGQQATLRCSPISGHTSVYWYQQALGLGLQFLLWYDEGEERNRGNFPPRFSGRQFPNYSSELNVNALELEDSALYLCASSLKDHSYNEQFFGPGTRLTVL.

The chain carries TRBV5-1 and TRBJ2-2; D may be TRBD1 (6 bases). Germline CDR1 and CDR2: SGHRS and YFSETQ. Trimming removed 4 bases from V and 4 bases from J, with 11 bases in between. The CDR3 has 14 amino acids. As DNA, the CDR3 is TGCGCCAGCAGCCAGGACAGTCCCACCGGGGAGCTGTTTTTT. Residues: CASSQDSPTGELFF.

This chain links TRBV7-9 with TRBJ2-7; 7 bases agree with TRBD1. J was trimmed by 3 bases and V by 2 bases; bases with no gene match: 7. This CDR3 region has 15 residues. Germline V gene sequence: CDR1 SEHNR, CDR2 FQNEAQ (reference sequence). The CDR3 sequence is CASSLQSGQLYEQYF. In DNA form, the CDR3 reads TGTGCCAGCAGCTTACAATCGGGACAGCTCTACGAGCAGTACTTC.

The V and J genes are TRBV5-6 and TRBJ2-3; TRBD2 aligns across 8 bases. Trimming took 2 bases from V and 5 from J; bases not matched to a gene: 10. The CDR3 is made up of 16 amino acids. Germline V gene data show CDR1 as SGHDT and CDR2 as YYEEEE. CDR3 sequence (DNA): TGTGCCAGCAGCTTAGAGGGACTAGGGTTTGAAGATACGCAGTATTTT. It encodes CASSLEGLGFEDTQYF. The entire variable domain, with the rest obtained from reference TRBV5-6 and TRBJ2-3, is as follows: DAGVTQSPTHLIKTRGQQVTLRCSPKSGHDTVSWYQQALGQGPQFIFQYYEEEERQRGNFPDRFSGHQFPNYSSELNVNALLLGDSALYLCASSLEGLGFEDTQYFGPGTRLTVL.

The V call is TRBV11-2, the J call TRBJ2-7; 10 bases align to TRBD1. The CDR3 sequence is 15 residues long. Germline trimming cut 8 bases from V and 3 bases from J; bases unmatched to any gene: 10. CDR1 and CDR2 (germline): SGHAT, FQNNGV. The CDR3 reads CASVPRQGAFYEQYF. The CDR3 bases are TGTGCCAGCGTCCCCAGACAGGGGGCTTTCTACGAGCAGTACTTC.

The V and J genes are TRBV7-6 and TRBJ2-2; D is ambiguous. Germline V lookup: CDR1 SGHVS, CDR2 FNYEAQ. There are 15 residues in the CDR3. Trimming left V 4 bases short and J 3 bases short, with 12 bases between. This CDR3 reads CASSSLGFDTGELFF. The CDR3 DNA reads TGTGCCAGCAGCTCCCTTGGTTTCGACACCGGGGAGCTGTTTTTT.